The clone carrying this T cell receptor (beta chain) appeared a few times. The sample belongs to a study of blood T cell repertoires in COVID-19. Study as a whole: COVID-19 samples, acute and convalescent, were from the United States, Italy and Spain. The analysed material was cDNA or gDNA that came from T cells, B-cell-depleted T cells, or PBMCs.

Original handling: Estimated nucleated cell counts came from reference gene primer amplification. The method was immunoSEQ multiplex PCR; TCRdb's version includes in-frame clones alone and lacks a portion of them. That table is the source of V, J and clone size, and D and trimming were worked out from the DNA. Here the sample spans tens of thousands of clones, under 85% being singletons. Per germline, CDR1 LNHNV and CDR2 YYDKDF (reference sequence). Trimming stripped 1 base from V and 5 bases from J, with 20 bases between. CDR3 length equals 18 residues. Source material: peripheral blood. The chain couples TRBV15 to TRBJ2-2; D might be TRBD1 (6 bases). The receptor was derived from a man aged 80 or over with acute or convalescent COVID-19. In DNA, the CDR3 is TGTGCCACCAGCAGAGTACGCACAATTGGGGGCGCGACCGGGGAGCTGTTTTTT. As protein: CATSRVRTIGGATGELFF.